This T cell receptor (beta chain) was sequenced during a study of a mutant IDH1 vaccine in newly diagnosed glioma. Looking at the study overall: Treated patients were around 62% male, approximately 38% female, mean age about 41 years. Therapy received beforehand was radiotherapy, temozolomide, or both, with most patients given both.

Broader study findings: Patients showed vaccine-induced immune responses at a rate of about 93%. Apparently, pseudoprogression bore no relation to changes among the top peripheral T cell clonotypes.

Germline V CDR1 and CDR2: SNHLY, FYNNEI. The CDR3 is made up of 12 amino acids. Trimming removed 4 bases at V and 2 bases at J, with 6 bases between. Documented time point: baseline, week 1 (first vaccination visit). This sample's treatment: pre-vaccination baseline after standard-of-care therapy. As to this clone: Its antigen is currently unknown.

TCRdb's copy holds only in-frame clones and misses some; the assay was immunoSEQ multiplex PCR. Of about 34,000 clones in the sample, 65% to 80% were seen once. This rearrangement joins TRBV2 to TRBJ2-7; D unclear. Sequencing was performed on peripheral blood mononuclear cells (PBMCs), taken from a glioma patient treated with radiotherapy, temozolomide or both. This sequence originates from a man between 50 and 59 years old with glioma. Some clones in this sample may be carry-over from other donors' samples. CDR3 DNA: TGTGCCAGCAGTGGACAAGCCTACGAGCAGTACTTC. This translates into CASSGQAYEQYF.